This entry lists 3 T cell receptor beta chains sequenced from one sample in a study of shared clonotypes between healthy human individuals. Clones were sequenced by immunoSEQ multiplex PCR, and TCRdb holds only the in-frame ones, with some missing. The repertoire includes about 480,000 clones, around 79% of them detected once, and 9.5% to 15% sits in the top ten. Specimen: PBMCs. The source is a woman aged 40 to 50 in good health. Some clones in this sample may be carry-over from other donors' samples.

The chain combines TRBV30 with TRBJ2-7; 7 positions match TRBD2. The CDR3 has 14 amino acids. J was trimmed by 3 bases and V by 4 bases; bases with no gene match: 9. CDR1 and CDR2 from the germline V gene are GTSNPN and SVGIG (reference sequence). CDR3 nucleotide sequence: TGTGCCTGGACCCCGGGACTACGTTTCTACGAGCAGTACTTC. Residues: CAWTPGLRFYEQYF.

This clone was counted a few times. The chain employs TRBV2 and TRBJ2-7, with D possibly matching TRBD1 (7 bases). This CDR3 spans 13 amino acids. Trimming took 6 bases from V and 3 from J, leaving 12 bases between them. Germline lookup yields CDR1 SNHLY and CDR2 FYNNEI. DNA for the CDR3: TGTGCCAGCAGGGGGGGACAGAACTACGAGCAGTACTTC. Protein sequence: CASRGGQNYEQYF. Full variable domain (missing parts from reference TRBV2 and TRBJ2-7): EPEVTQTPSHQVTQMGQEVILRCVPISNHLYFYWYRQILGQKVEFLVSFYNNEISEKSEIFDDQFSVERPDGSNFTLKIRSTKLEDSAMYFCASRGGQNYEQYFGPGTRLTVT.

The gene calls are TRBV2 and TRBJ2-5; no clear D. The V end lost 6 bases, the J end lost 5 bases, and 10 bases lay between the germline ends. CDR1 and CDR2 from the germline V gene are SNHLY and FYNNEI. There are 12 residues in the CDR3. DNA for the CDR3: TGTGCCAGCAGGGCGGCTGCGGAGACCCAGTACTTC. Residues: CASRAAAETQYF. The full variable domain, rest sourced from reference TRBV2 and TRBJ2-5, is EPEVTQTPSHQVTQMGQEVILRCVPISNHLYFYWYRQILGQKVEFLVSFYNNEISEKSEIFDDQFSVERPDGSNFTLKIRSTKLEDSAMYFCASRAAAETQYFGPGTRLLVL.